The 21 T cell receptor beta chains below all came from one sample that was sequenced in a study of T-cell reconstitution after alpha-beta-depleted transplantation in children. The TCRbeta library incorporated unique molecular identifiers. Each CDR3 protein is one row after TCRdb ran MiXCR on the PCR reads. This table has 200,000 to 300,000 distinct CDR3 sequences, around 12% appearing once. The starting material was PBMCs from the stem cell graft donor, obtained from the stem cell graft. The receptors stem from a human donor who donated a stem cell graft to a child with acute lymphoblastic leukemia.

Many counts were recorded for this clonotype. The chain uses TRBV24-1 and TRBJ1-2; D is ambiguous. V was cut by 5 bases and J by 8 bases, with 11 bases left in between. This CDR3 is 12 amino acids long. The germline gives CDR1 KGHDR, CDR2 SFDVKD. CDR3 sequence reads: CATSAGGRGYTF. Here the CDR3 DNA reads TGTGCCACCAGTGCCGGAGGTAGAGGCTACACCTTC.

Written as DNA, the CDR3 is TGTGCCAGCAGCTCGGAGGGGGGCCTAGCGGCCCAGTTCTTC. This codes for CASSSEGGLAAQFF. The rearrangement links TRBV7-9 to TRBJ2-1; maybe TRBD2 (7 bases). This CDR3 contains 14 residues. Trimming removed 4 bases at V and 13 bases at J, with 20 bases between. Germline CDR1 is SEHNR and CDR2 is FQNEAQ (reference sequence).

This clonotype was counted many times. This chain joins TRBV6-5 and TRBJ1-1, with a tentative D call TRBD1 (5 bases). The V gene lost 5 bases and the J gene lost 0 bases, with 13 bases spanning the gap. Germline loops: CDR1 MNHEY, CDR2 SVGAGI. The CDR3 sequence is 15 residues long. The CDR3 bases are TGTGCCAGCAGTAACCGGGACTATATGAACACTGAAGCTTTCTTT. Protein product: CASSNRDYMNTEAFF.

The table lists this clonotype with a few counts. The rearrangement joins TRBV12-3 or TRBV12-4 to TRBJ2-1; 9 nucleotides match TRBD2. The V gene end was trimmed by 0 bases and the J gene end by 8 bases; junction bases not matched to a gene: 11. The CDR3 loop spans 17 amino acids. In nucleotides, the CDR3 is TGTGCCAGCAGTTTAGCTGCGGGAGGGCCTAGTGTAGATGAGCAGTTCTTC. Its protein is CASSLAAGGPSVDEQFF.

This clonotype was seen many times. The rearrangement uses TRBV7-9 and TRBJ2-7; 8 nucleotides match TRBD1. CDR1 and CDR2 from the germline V gene are SEHNR and FQNEAQ (reference sequence). The CDR3 consists of 14 residues. V gave up 5 bases and J gave up 2 bases; unmatched junction bases: 5. The CDR3 nucleotides are TGTGCCAGCAGCGGCGACAGGGGACCCTACGAGCAGTACTTC. It translates to CASSGDRGPYEQYF.

This clonotype was observed many times. The chain links TRBV20-1 to TRBJ2-7, with D possibly being TRBD2 (7 bases). The germline V gene has CDR1 DFQATT and CDR2 SNEGSKA (reference sequence). V was clipped by 1 base and J by 0 bases, with 16 bases between them. CDR3 size: 16 residues. The CDR3 region is CSARGGAGGSSYEQYF. The CDR3 nucleotides are TGCAGTGCTAGAGGGGGGGCAGGCGGGAGCTCCTACGAGCAGTACTTC.

This clonotype has at least ten counts. V gene TRBV11-2 combines with J gene TRBJ2-6; D possibly corresponds to TRBD2 (5 bases). The CDR3 is 16 amino acids. Trimming removed 0 bases at V and 2 bases at J, with 8 bases between. The V gene's germline CDR1 is SGHAT and CDR2 FQNNGV. The CDR3 reads CASSLESGTGANVLTF. The CDR3 DNA reads as TGTGCCAGCAGCTTAGAGTCGGGAACTGGGGCCAACGTCCTGACTTTC.

This clonotype was seen at least ten times. The J gene is TRBJ2-2, the V gene TRBV27, with D hard to call. Germline-derived CDR1 and CDR2 are MNHEY and SMNVEV (reference sequence). The CDR3 has 14 amino acids. Trimming cost V 8 bases and J 7 bases, with 17 bases left between them. The CDR3 is CASHTALARGELFF. The DNA of the CDR3 is TGTGCCAGCCACACGGCTCTTGCCCGCGGGGAGCTGTTTTTT.

This clonotype was recorded at least ten times. V gene TRBV7-2 combines with J gene TRBJ2-2; 10 nucleotides align to TRBD1. Trimming removed 5 bases from V and 5 bases from J; junction bases left unmatched: 11. CDR3 length: 17 residues. Germline V gives CDR1 SGHTA, CDR2 FQGNSA. DNA of the CDR3: TGTGCCAGCAGCACTCCCGCAGGGACAGGGGTAACCGGGGAGCTGTTTTTT. It yields the protein CASSTPAGTGVTGELFF. Supplemented by reference TRBV7-2 and TRBJ2-2, the full variable domain reads GAGVSQSPSNKVTEKGKDVELRCDPISGHTALYWYRQSLGQGLEFLIYFQGNSAPDKSGLPSDRFSAERTGGSVSTLTIQRTQQEDSAVYLCASSTPAGTGVTGELFFGEGSRLTVL.

Many counts were recorded for this clonotype. The gene calls are TRBV20-1 and TRBJ2-3; D unclear. This CDR3 spans 14 amino acids. V was shortened by 2 bases and J by 2 bases, with 11 bases between the two germline ends. Germline assignment: CDR1 DFQATT and CDR2 SNEGSKA (reference sequence). The CDR3 region is CSARNVRPTDTQYF. The DNA for the CDR3 is TGCAGTGCTAGAAATGTAAGGCCCACAGATACGCAGTATTTT.

The V and J genes are TRBV7-9 and TRBJ2-7; D unresolved. The CDR3 spans 14 residues. Looked up from germline, CDR1 is SEHNR and CDR2 is FQNEAQ (reference sequence). The V end lost 6 bases, the J end lost 0 bases, and 12 bases lay between the germline ends. The CDR3 loop reads CASRQWSDSYEQYF. The DNA of the CDR3 is TGTGCCAGCAGGCAGTGGTCGGACTCCTACGAGCAGTACTTC.

This clonotype appeared many times. The V gene is TRBV6-1, the J gene TRBJ2-3; TRBD2 agrees at 13 bases. Germline V gives CDR1 MNHNS, CDR2 SASEGT. V was pared by 1 base and J by 3 bases, with 1 base of the junction left unmatched. The CDR3 loop spans 16 amino acids. The CDR3 DNA sequence: TGTGCCAGCAGTGAAGGACTAGCGGGGGGTACAGATACGCAGTATTTT. Encoded protein: CASSEGLAGGTDTQYF.

The rearrangement joins TRBV5-1 to TRBJ2-1; TRBD1 might be the D (7 bases). Germline CDR1 reads SGHRS; CDR2 reads YFSETQ. V gave up 7 bases and J gave up 0 bases, with 14 bases separating them. This CDR3 spans 15 amino acids. The DNA of the CDR3 is TGCGCCAGCGGAGGGACAGAGAGCTCCTACAATGAGCAGTTCTTC. It specifies CASGGTESSYNEQFF.

In regard to this clonotype: This could be a read error, since a much larger clone is one nucleotide away. The chain combines TRBV15 with TRBJ2-6; either TRBD1 or TRBD2 may supply D (5 bases each). This CDR3 region has 16 residues. The germline CDR1 and CDR2 sequences are LNHNV and YYDKDF (reference sequence). The CDR3 DNA follows: TGTGCCACCAGCAGAGTGAGGGGCTCTGGGGCCAACGGCCTGACTTTC. The encoded protein is CATSRVRGSGANGLTF.

This clonotype has a count of ten or more. J is TRBJ1-6 and V is TRBV7-9; 9 nucleotides agree with TRBD1. Losses at the gene ends were 0 bases for V and 7 bases for J; bases not matched to a gene: 7. CDR1 is SEHNR and CDR2 is FQNEAQ in the germline V gene (reference sequence). The CDR3 spans 17 residues. CDR3 sequence (DNA): TGTGCCAGCAGCTTAGCGACAGGGGGGATTACGAATTCACCCCTCCACTTT. This sequence encodes CASSLATGGITNSPLHF.

Ten or more counts support this clonotype. This chain links TRBV4-2 with TRBJ1-6; D gene unclear. V gave up 1 base and J gave up 10 bases, with 11 bases separating them. Germline V gene lookup returns CDR1 LGHNA and CDR2 YNFKEQ. This CDR3 is built from 14 residues. The CDR3 region is CASSQARNKSPLHF. CDR3 nucleotide sequence: TGTGCCAGCAGCCAAGCCAGGAACAAATCACCCCTCCACTTT.

This clonotype was counted ten times or more. This chain connects TRBV7-9 to TRBJ1-1; TRBD1 aligns across 7 bases. The CDR3 runs 14 residues. The germline V gene has CDR1 SEHNR and CDR2 FQNEAQ (reference sequence). With 4 bases clipped from V and 5 bases from J, the junction kept 7 bases outside the gene matches. This chain's CDR3 is CASSSRQGGTEAFF. The CDR3, as DNA: TGTGCCAGCAGCTCCAGACAGGGTGGGACTGAAGCTTTCTTT.

A few counts support this clonotype. Since a much larger clone is just one base distant, this may be a read error. V gene TRBV7-9 combines with J gene TRBJ1-2, with unresolved D. CDR1 is SEHNR, CDR2 FQNEAQ, per germline (reference sequence). This CDR3 has 13 residues. The CDR3 loop reads CANSPYTVLGYTF. The CDR3 nucleotides are TGTGCCAACAGCCCGTACACCGTTCTGGGCTACACCTTC.

This clonotype was observed many times. The chain links TRBV29-1 to TRBJ2-3; TRBD2 matches at 8 bases. V dropped 7 bases and J dropped 2; count of bases not matched to a gene: 5. The CDR3 covers 13 residues. CDR1 is SQVTM, CDR2 ANQGSEA, per germline. The CDR3 loop reads CSAERGNTDTQYF. As DNA, the CDR3 is TGCAGCGCCGAGCGGGGGAACACAGATACGCAGTATTTT.

This clonotype came up many times. The chain joins TRBV27 to TRBJ1-2; unclear D gene. The CDR3 consists of 12 residues. Germline V gives CDR1 MNHEY, CDR2 SMNVEV (reference sequence). Trimming took off 5 bases at V and 8 bases at J, with 12 bases between the two ends. This chain's CDR3 is CASSMTSGGYTF. As DNA, the CDR3 is TGTGCCAGCAGTATGACCAGTGGAGGCTACACCTTC.

J is TRBJ1-1 and V is TRBV20-1; maybe TRBD1 (6 bases). CDR3 length: 15 amino acids. Germline CDR1 reads DFQATT; CDR2 reads SNEGSKA (reference sequence). Trimming stripped 3 bases from V and 6 bases from J, with 20 bases between. The CDR3 protein is CSASPQGSGAPEAFF. The CDR3 bases are TGCAGTGCTAGCCCCCAGGGTTCAGGGGCCCCTGAAGCTTTCTTT.